This T cell receptor beta chain appears in the sequencing data of a study of shared clonotypes between healthy human individuals. Notes on the study in general: Among non-shared clonotypes, generation probabilities were lower than among those shared by all four donors.

About this clone itself: Antigen unknown.

The CDR3 contains 15 residues. Germline-derived CDR1 and CDR2 are SGHRS and YFSETQ. V was cut by 4 bases and J by 2 bases, with 16 bases left in between. Generated by immunoSEQ multiplex PCR, the TCRdb table keeps only in-frame clones and is missing some. The table lists about 960,000 clones, about 80% of them singletons. Those who donated were healthy HIV-negative adults, with no recent acute infections or vaccinations reported. Division of CD4+ cells produced a CD45RA+ naive subset and a CD45RA-negative memory subset. Material for sequencing was memory CD4+ T cells sorted from blood. Subset described: CD45RA-negative fraction. V is TRBV5-1 and J is TRBJ2-7; D may match TRBD1 or TRBD2 (5 bases each). This receptor was obtained from a young man in good health. The CDR3 nucleotides read TGCGCCAGCAGCGTCTTGGGGGAAGCGACCTACGAGCAGTACTTC. It encodes CASSVLGEATYEQYF.